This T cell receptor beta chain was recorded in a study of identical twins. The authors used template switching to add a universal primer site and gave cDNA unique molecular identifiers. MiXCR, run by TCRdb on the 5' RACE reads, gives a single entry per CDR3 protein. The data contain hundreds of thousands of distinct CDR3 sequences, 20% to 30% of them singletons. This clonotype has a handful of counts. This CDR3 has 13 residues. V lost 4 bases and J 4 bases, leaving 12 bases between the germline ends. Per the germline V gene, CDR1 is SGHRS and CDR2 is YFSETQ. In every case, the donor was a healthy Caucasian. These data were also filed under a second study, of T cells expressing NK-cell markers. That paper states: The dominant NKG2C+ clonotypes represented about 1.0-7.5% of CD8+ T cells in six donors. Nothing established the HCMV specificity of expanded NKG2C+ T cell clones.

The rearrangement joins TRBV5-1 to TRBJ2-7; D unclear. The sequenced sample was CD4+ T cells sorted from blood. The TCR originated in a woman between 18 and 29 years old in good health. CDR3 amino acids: CASSAFQNYEQYF. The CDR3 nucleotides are TGCGCCAGCAGCGCGTTTCAGAATTACGAGCAGTACTTC. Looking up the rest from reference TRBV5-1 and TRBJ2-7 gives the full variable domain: KAGVTQTPRYLIKTRGQQVTLSCSPISGHRSVSWYQQTPGQGLQFLFEYFSETQRNKGNFPGRFSGRQFSNSRSEMNVSTLELGDSALYLCASSAFQNYEQYFGPGTRLTVT.